This entry describes one TCR beta chain. This study enrolled people aged about 18 to 95 from about 26 US geographic areas. Membership in each cohort depended on participant-reported clinical history. Cohort 3 donors counted as recovered after two negative PCRs, clearance, or resolved symptoms. Germline V CDR1 and CDR2: SGHKS, YYEKEE (reference sequence). Trimming removed 4 bases at V and 1 base at J, with 11 bases between. This CDR3 spans 14 amino acids. This sample is drawn from a study of blood T cell repertoires in COVID-19. Under the authors' procedure: Researchers report that nucleated cell counts were estimated from reference gene primer amplification. The assay was immunoSEQ multiplex PCR, and TCRdb's table has in-frame clones only and misses some. V, J and clone size are taken as reported in that table, and D and trimming were inferred from the DNA itself. The data show 380,000 or so clones, about 90% seen once.

V and J are TRBV5-5 and TRBJ2-5; TRBD1 might be the D (6 bases). The receptor was derived from a young man who had recovered from COVID-19. The sequenced material came from PBMCs or T cells enriched from blood (not recorded which). Here the CDR3 reads CASSQGHIQETQYF. The CDR3 DNA is TGTGCCAGCAGCCAGGGACATATCCAAGAGACCCAGTACTTC.